This passage covers 25 T cell receptor beta chains from one sample sequenced in a study of monozygotic twins with cystic fibrosis. Generated by immunoSEQ multiplex PCR, the TCRdb table keeps only in-frame clones and is missing some. The sample carries around 30,000 clones, about nine tenths recorded once. Sequencing was performed on blood. Receptor source: a girl under 10 years old with cystic fibrosis.

This chain uses TRBV4-1 with TRBJ1-1, with D uncertain. There are 15 residues in the CDR3. V lost 0 bases and J 4 bases, leaving 12 bases between the germline ends. Germline loops: CDR1 MGHRA, CDR2 YSYEKL. The CDR3 DNA reads as TGCGCCAGCAGCCAAGAGTTGGTCCGTAGCACTGAAGCTTTCTTT. Protein: CASSQELVRSTEAFF.

V usage is TRBV5-1 and J usage is TRBJ2-1; tentatively, D is TRBD2 (6 bases). The CDR3 runs to 16 residues. Trimming shortened V by 4 bases and J by 0 bases, and 14 bases separated the two germline ends. Germline V gives CDR1 SGHRS, CDR2 YFSETQ. The CDR3 here is CASSGKGTYSYNEQFF. The CDR3 region has the DNA TGCGCCAGCAGCGGAAAGGGGACTTACTCCTACAATGAGCAGTTCTTC.

This clone has just one count. The junction differs from germline at one of its ends, possibly a read error. This chain joins TRBV7-9 and TRBJ2-5; possible D gene TRBD2, 6 bases. The CDR3 is 13 amino acids. CDR1 is SEHNR, CDR2 FQNEAQ, per germline (reference sequence). This chain's CDR3 is CASSVAVRETQYF. In DNA form, the CDR3 reads TGTGCCAGCAGCGTAGCGGTCAGGGAGACCCAGTACTTC.

The rearrangement joins TRBV20-1 to TRBJ1-1; D is undetermined. The CDR3 is made up of 11 amino acids. Trimming cost V 4 bases and J 1 base, with 4 bases left between them. Germline values: CDR1 DFQATT, CDR2 SNEGSKA (reference sequence). In DNA form, the CDR3 reads TGCAGTGCTAAACAGAACACTGAAGCTTTCTTT. Translating gives CSAKQNTEAFF.

This sequence joins TRBV14 and TRBJ2-3, with 11 bases lining up with TRBD2. The CDR3 runs 19 residues. Germline values: CDR1 SGHDN, CDR2 FVKESK. The V gene end was trimmed by 0 bases and the J gene end by 2 bases; junction bases not matched to a gene: 10. CDR3 amino acids: CASSQDFPGLAENTDTQYF. The CDR3 DNA sequence: TGTGCCAGCAGCCAAGATTTTCCGGGACTAGCGGAAAACACAGATACGCAGTATTTT.

The genes are TRBV30 and TRBJ2-1; 13 nucleotides match TRBD2. The germline CDR1 and CDR2 sequences are GTSNPN and SVGIG (reference sequence). J was trimmed by 8 bases and V by 1 base; bases with no gene match: 2. The CDR3 has 14 residues. This chain's CDR3 is CAWSELAGGYEQFF. CDR3 DNA sequence: TGTGCCTGGAGTGAACTAGCGGGGGGGTATGAGCAGTTCTTC.

The rearrangement links TRBV19 to TRBJ1-2, with TRBD1 as a possible D gene (6 bases). V was pared by 8 bases and J by 4 bases, with 17 bases between. Germline CDR1 LNHDA, CDR2 SQIVND (reference sequence). The CDR3 spans 14 residues. The CDR3 loop is CASGLSGASYGYTF. The CDR3 DNA sequence: TGTGCCAGTGGGTTGTCAGGGGCCAGCTATGGCTACACCTTC.

The V call is TRBV15, the J call TRBJ2-7, with 7 positions matching TRBD2. CDR1 and CDR2 (germline): LNHNV, YYDKDF (reference sequence). V shed 5 bases, J shed 11 bases, and the junction held 24 bases outside the gene matches. The CDR3 runs to 17 residues. The DNA for the CDR3 is TGTGCCACCAGCGAGTTTCTGGGGACTAACCCTCTACGAGCGGAGTACTTC. This sequence encodes CATSEFLGTNPLRAEYF. Combining the CDR3 with reference TRBV15 and TRBJ2-7 gives the whole variable domain DAMVIQNPRYQVTQFGKPVTLSCSQTLNHNVMYWYQQKSSQAPKLLFHYYDKDFNNEADTPDNFQSRRPNTSFCFLDIRSPGLGDTAMYLCATSEFLGTNPLRAEYFGPGTRLTVT.

The sample holds one count of this clone. The chain combines TRBV5-4 with TRBJ2-2, with TRBD1 matching over 8 bases. V lost 3 bases, J lost 6 bases, and 7 bases stayed unmatched. From germline, CDR1 is SGHNT and CDR2 YYREEE (reference sequence). The CDR3 sequence is 15 residues long. The CDR3 DNA reads as TGTGCCAGCAGCTCCACGGACAGGGAGGCCGGGGAGCTGTTTTTT. This sequence encodes CASSSTDREAGELFF.

V usage is TRBV9 and J usage is TRBJ2-3, with D possibly TRBD2 on 5 matching bases. Trimming removed 0 bases from V and 1 base from J, with 9 bases in between. The germline V gene encodes CDR1 SGDLS and CDR2 YYNGEE. The CDR3 consists of 15 residues. CDR3 bases: TGTGCCAGCAGCGTAGGAGCGGTTGGCACAGATACGCAGTATTTT. This encodes CASSVGAVGTDTQYF.

V gene TRBV19 combines with J gene TRBJ1-5; 8 positions agree with TRBD1. The CDR3 loop spans 14 amino acids. V lost 5 bases and J lost 4; bases outside the gene matches: 4. Per germline, CDR1 LNHDA and CDR2 SQIVND (reference sequence). The CDR3 sequence is CASSPRGRNQPQHF. CDR3 DNA sequence: TGTGCCAGTAGTCCCAGGGGGCGGAATCAGCCCCAGCATTTT.

V gene TRBV7-9 combines with J gene TRBJ1-2; no firm D call. The CDR3 length is 13 residues. Per the germline V gene, CDR1 is SEHNR and CDR2 is FQNEAQ (reference sequence). The germline V and J ends were trimmed by 3 bases and 4 bases, with 9 bases remaining between them. The CDR3 DNA reads as TGTGCCAGCAGCTTCGAGGTGGTCTATGGCTACACCTTC. This translates into CASSFEVVYGYTF.

This sequence joins TRBV15 and TRBJ1-2; D not certain. CDR1 is LNHNV and CDR2 is YYDKDF in the germline V gene (reference sequence). V lost 0 bases to trimming and J lost 8 bases, with 10 bases between them. CDR3 size: 13 residues. CDR3: CATSRDPGEGYTF. CDR3 DNA: TGTGCCACCAGCAGAGATCCCGGGGAGGGCTACACCTTC.

The chain joins TRBV6-1 to TRBJ1-6, with D hard to call. The CDR3 has 16 residues. Between the trimmed V and J ends, which lost 4 bases and 7 bases, there was a span of 17 bases. Germline CDR1 is MNHNS and CDR2 is SASEGT. The CDR3 nucleotides are TGTGCCAGCAGTGTCCAACCAAAAACGGGGAATTCACCCCTCCACTTT. It translates to CASSVQPKTGNSPLHF.

The rearrangement links TRBV23-1 to TRBJ2-7, with D perhaps TRBD1 (6 bases). TRBV23-1 is an open reading frame whose function is uncertain. Trimming removed 7 bases from V and 3 bases from J, with 19 bases in between. CDR3 length: 15 amino acids. This CDR3 is CASTRGQNKDYEQYF. As DNA, the CDR3 is TGCGCCAGCACTCGTGGACAGAACAAGGACTACGAGCAGTACTTC.

V usage is TRBV4-3 and J usage is TRBJ2-1, with no clear D. The ends were cut back, 0 bases at V and 3 bases at J, with 15 bases in the middle. Germline V gene sequence: CDR1 LGHNA, CDR2 YSLEER. The CDR3 runs to 17 residues. CDR3 amino acids: CASSQDVHVRSYNEQFF. The CDR3, as DNA: TGCGCCAGCAGCCAAGATGTGCACGTGAGGAGCTACAATGAGCAGTTCTTC.

The chain links TRBV13 to TRBJ2-3; the D gene is possibly TRBD2 (5 bases). CDR3 length: 16 residues. Germline loops: CDR1 PRHDT, CDR2 FYEKMQ (reference sequence). Trimming took 5 bases from V and 1 from J, leaving 16 bases between them. The chain's CDR3 is CASSPLPLGGTDTQYF. CDR3 nucleotides: TGTGCCAGCAGCCCTCTGCCCCTGGGAGGCACAGATACGCAGTATTTT.

This rearrangement joins TRBV7-8 to TRBJ2-4, with D possibly matching TRBD1 (6 bases). The germline gives CDR1 SGHVS, CDR2 FQNEAQ. This CDR3 has 16 residues. The V end lost 2 bases, the J end lost 0 bases, and 11 bases lay between the germline ends. The CDR3 reads CASSLRGSPAKNIQYF. CDR3 coding DNA: TGTGCCAGCAGCTTAAGGGGGAGTCCAGCCAAAAACATTCAGTACTTC. The whole variable domain, filled in from reference TRBV7-8 and TRBJ2-4, reads GAGVSQSPRYKVAKRGQDVALRCDPISGHVSLFWYQQALGQGPEFLTYFQNEAQLDKSGLPSDRFFAERPEGSVSTLKIQRTQQEDSAVYLCASSLRGSPAKNIQYFGAGTRLSVL.

The sample holds one count of this clone. The chain links TRBV6-4 to TRBJ2-2; 8 nucleotides agree with TRBD2. This CDR3 contains 16 residues. With V trimmed by 4 bases and J by 4 bases, 8 bases remained unmatched. Germline loops: CDR1 MRHNA, CDR2 SNTAGT. The CDR3 spells CASSADLGGATGELFF. In DNA, the CDR3 is TGTGCCAGCAGTGCCGATCTCGGGGGGGCCACCGGGGAGCTGTTTTTT.

As concerns this clone: At one end, the junction sequence differs from germline, possibly due to a read error. The chain employs TRBV5-4 and TRBJ2-7; 9 bases fit TRBD1. The CDR3 loop spans 16 amino acids. The germline CDR1 and CDR2 sequences are SGHNT and YYREEE (reference sequence). CDR3 protein: CASSFGQAGTGSRDEF. The CDR3 DNA reads TGTGCCAGCAGCTTTGGGCAGGCCGGGACAGGGTCCCGGGACGAGTTC. The entire variable domain, with the rest obtained from reference TRBV5-4 and TRBJ2-7, is as follows: ETGVTQSPTHLIKTRGQQVTLRCSSQSGHNTVSWYQQALGQGPQFIFQYYREEENGRGNFPPRFSGLQFPNYSSELNVNALELDDSALYLCASSFGQAGTGSRDEFGPGTRLTVT.

The chain is built from TRBV5-1 and TRBJ2-5, with a tentative D call TRBD2 (5 bases). Trimming took 0 bases from V and 0 from J, leaving 6 bases between them. The CDR3 extends over 14 amino acids. The germline V gene encodes CDR1 SGHRS and CDR2 YFSETQ. This CDR3 is CASSLEADQETQYF. CDR3 sequence (DNA): TGCGCCAGCAGCTTGGAAGCGGACCAAGAGACCCAGTACTTC.

V and J are TRBV29-1 and TRBJ1-2; weak D call: TRBD1 (5 bases). The CDR3 is made up of 12 amino acids. CDR1 is SQVTM, CDR2 ANQGSEA, per germline. The V end was cut by 6 bases, the J end by 6 bases, with 14 bases between. Written as DNA, the CDR3 is TGCAGCGTGAACAGGCCGCCCGATGGCTACACCTTC. Protein sequence: CSVNRPPDGYTF. The variable domain in full, completed from reference TRBV29-1 and TRBJ1-2, reads SAVISQKPSRDICQRGTSLTIQCQVDSQVTMMFWYRQQPGQSLTLIATANQGSEATYESGFVIDKFPISRPNLTFSTLTVSNMSPEDSSIYLCSVNRPPDGYTFGSGTRLTVV.

This chain uses TRBV2 with TRBJ2-1; 12 bases line up with TRBD2. This CDR3 comprises 17 residues. CDR1 and CDR2 from the germline V gene are SNHLY and FYNNEI. With V trimmed by 5 bases and J by 6 bases, 11 bases remained unmatched. CDR3 sequence reads: CASSLLAGGEEANEQFF. CDR3 nucleotides: TGTGCCAGCAGTCTACTAGCGGGGGGAGAGGAGGCCAATGAGCAGTTCTTC.

The chain combines TRBV11-1 with TRBJ1-2; D gene uncertain. This CDR3 region has 13 residues. V lost 5 bases and J lost 2, with 9 bases in between. Germline CDR1 reads SGHAT; CDR2 reads FQDESV (reference sequence). The CDR3 nucleotides are TGTGCCAGCAGCCCGTGGGAGAACTATGGCTACACCTTC. Its translation: CASSPWENYGYTF.

This chain uses TRBV6-5 with TRBJ2-7; D is uncertain. Trimming shortened V by 0 bases and J by 4 bases, and 7 bases separated the two germline ends. The CDR3 loop spans 13 amino acids. Per germline, CDR1 MNHEY and CDR2 SVGAGI. The CDR3 reads CASSYSFGYEQYF. The DNA of the CDR3 is TGTGCCAGCAGTTACTCCTTTGGATACGAGCAGTACTTC.